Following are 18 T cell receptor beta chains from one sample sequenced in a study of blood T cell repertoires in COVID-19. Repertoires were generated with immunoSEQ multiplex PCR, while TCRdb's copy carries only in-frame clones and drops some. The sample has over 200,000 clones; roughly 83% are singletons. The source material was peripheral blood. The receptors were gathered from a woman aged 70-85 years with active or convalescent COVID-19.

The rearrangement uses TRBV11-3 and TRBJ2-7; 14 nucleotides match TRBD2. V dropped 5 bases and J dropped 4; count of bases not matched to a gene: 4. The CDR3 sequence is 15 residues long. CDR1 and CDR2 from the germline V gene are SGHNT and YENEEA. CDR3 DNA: TGTGCCAGCAGCCGCGGACTAGCGGGGGGTTACGAGCAGTACTTC. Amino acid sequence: CASSRGLAGGYEQYF.

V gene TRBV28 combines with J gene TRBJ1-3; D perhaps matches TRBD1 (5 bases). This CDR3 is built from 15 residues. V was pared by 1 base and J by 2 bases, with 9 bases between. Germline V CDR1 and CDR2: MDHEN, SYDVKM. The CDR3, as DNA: TGTGCCAGCAGTTTATCTACAGGAGCTGGAAACACCATATATTTT. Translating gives CASSLSTGAGNTIYF.

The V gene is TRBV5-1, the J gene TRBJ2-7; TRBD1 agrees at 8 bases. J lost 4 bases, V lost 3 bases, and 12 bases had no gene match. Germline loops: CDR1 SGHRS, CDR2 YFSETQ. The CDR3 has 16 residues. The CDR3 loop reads CASSSHPTGDTYEQYF. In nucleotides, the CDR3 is TGCGCCAGCAGCTCCCACCCGACAGGGGACACTTACGAGCAGTACTTC.

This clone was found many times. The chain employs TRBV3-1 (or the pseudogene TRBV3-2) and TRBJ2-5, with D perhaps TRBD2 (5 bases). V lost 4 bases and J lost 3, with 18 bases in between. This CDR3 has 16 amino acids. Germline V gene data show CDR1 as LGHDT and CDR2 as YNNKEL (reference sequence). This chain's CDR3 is CASSLLLGQAEETQYF. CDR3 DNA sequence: TGTGCCAGCAGCCTCCTTTTAGGGCAAGCGGAAGAGACCCAGTACTTC.

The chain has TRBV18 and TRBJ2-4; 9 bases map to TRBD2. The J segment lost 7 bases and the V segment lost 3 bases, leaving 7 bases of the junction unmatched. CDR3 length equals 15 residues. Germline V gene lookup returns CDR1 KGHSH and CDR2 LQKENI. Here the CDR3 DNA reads TGTGCCAGCTCACCTCCGGGACTAGCCACGAACATTCAGTACTTC. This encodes CASSPPGLATNIQYF.

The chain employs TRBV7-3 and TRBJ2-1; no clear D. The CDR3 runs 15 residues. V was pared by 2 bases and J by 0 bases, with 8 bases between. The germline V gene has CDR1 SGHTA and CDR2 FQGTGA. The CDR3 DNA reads TGTGCCAGCAGCTTAGAGTATACCTCCTACAATGAGCAGTTCTTC. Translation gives CASSLEYTSYNEQFF.

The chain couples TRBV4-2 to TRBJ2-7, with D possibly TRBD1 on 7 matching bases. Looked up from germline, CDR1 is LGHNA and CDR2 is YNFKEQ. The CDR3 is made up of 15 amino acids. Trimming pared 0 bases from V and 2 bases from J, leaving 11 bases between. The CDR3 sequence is CASSQDPRGAYEQYF. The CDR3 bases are TGTGCCAGCAGCCAAGATCCCAGGGGGGCCTACGAGCAGTACTTC.

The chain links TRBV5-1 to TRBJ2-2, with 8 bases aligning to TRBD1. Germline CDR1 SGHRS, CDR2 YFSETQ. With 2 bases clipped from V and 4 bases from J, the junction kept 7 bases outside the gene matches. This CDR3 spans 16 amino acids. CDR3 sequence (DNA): TGCGCCAGCAGCTTTAGAACAGGGGGGACCACCGGGGAGCTGTTTTTT. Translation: CASSFRTGGTTGELFF. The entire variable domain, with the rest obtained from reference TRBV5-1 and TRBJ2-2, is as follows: KAGVTQTPRYLIKTRGQQVTLSCSPISGHRSVSWYQQTPGQGLQFLFEYFSETQRNKGNFPGRFSGRQFSNSRSEMNVSTLELGDSALYLCASSFRTGGTTGELFFGEGSRLTVL.

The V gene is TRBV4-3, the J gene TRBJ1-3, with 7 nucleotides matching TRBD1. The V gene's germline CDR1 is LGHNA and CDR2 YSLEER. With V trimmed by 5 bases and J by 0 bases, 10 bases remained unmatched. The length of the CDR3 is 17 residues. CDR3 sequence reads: CASSLLTGISSGNTIYF. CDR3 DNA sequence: TGCGCCAGCAGCTTACTGACAGGGATCAGCTCTGGAAACACCATATATTTT.

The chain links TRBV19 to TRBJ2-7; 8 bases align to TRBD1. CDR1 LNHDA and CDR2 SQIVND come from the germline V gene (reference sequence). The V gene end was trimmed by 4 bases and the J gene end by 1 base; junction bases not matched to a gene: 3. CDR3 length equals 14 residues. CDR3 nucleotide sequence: TGTGCCAGTAGTACGAGACAGGGGTCCTACGAGCAGTACTTC. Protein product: CASSTRQGSYEQYF.

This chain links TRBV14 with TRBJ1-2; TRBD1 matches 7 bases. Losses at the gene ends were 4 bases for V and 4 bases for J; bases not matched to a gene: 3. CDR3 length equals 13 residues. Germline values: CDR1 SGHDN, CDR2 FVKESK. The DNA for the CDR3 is TGTGCCAGCAGCCCGGGACAGACCTATGGCTACACCTTC. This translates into CASSPGQTYGYTF.

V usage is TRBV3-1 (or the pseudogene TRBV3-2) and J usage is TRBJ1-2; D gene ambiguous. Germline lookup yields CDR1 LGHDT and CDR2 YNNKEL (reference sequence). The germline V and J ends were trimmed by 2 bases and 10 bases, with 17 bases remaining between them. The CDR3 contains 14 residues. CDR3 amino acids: CASSQPGERLVYTF. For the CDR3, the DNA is TGTGCCAGCAGCCAACCCGGTGAGAGATTGGTCTACACCTTC.

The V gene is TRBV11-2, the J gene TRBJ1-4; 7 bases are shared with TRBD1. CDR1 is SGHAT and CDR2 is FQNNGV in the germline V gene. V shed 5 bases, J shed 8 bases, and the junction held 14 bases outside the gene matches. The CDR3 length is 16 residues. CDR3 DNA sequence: TGTGCCAGCAGCGATTACCCATCAGGGGGGCGCGAAAAACTGTTTTTT. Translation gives CASSDYPSGGREKLFF. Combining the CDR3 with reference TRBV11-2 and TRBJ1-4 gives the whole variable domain EAGVAQSPRYKIIEKRQSVAFWCNPISGHATLYWYQQILGQGPKLLIQFQNNGVVDDSQLPKDRFSAERLKGVDSTLKIQPAKLEDSAVYLCASSDYPSGGREKLFFGSGTQLSVL.

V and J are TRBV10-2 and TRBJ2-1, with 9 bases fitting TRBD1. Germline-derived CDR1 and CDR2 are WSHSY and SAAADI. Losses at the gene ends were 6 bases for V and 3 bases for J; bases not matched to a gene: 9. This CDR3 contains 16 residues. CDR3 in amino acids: CASRPPGQGFYNEQFF. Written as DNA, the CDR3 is TGCGCCAGCAGGCCCCCGGGACAGGGTTTCTACAATGAGCAGTTCTTC.

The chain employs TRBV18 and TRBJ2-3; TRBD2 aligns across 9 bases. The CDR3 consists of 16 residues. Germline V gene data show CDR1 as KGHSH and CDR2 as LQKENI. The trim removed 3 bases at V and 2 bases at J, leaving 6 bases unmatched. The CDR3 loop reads CASSPATSGPTDTQYF. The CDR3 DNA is TGTGCCAGCTCACCCGCTACTAGCGGGCCCACAGATACGCAGTATTTT.

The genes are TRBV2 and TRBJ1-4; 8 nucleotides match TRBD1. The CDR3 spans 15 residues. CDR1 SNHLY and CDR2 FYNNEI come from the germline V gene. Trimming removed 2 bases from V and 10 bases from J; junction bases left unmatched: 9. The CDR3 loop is CASSELWQGAVKLFF. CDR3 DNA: TGTGCCAGCAGTGAACTCTGGCAGGGGGCGGTAAAACTGTTTTTT.

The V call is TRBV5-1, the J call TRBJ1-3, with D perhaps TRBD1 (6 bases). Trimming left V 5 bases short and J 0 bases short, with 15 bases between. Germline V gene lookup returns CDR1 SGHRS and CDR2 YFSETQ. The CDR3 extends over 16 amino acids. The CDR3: CASSYSTGPSGNTIYF. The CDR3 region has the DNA TGCGCCAGCAGTTATTCCACAGGGCCCTCTGGAAACACCATATATTTT.

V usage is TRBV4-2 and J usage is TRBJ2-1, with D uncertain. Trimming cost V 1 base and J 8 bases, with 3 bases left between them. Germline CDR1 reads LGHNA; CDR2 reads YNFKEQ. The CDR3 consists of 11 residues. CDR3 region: CASSQADEQFF. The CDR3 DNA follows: TGTGCCAGCAGCCAAGCCGATGAGCAGTTCTTC.